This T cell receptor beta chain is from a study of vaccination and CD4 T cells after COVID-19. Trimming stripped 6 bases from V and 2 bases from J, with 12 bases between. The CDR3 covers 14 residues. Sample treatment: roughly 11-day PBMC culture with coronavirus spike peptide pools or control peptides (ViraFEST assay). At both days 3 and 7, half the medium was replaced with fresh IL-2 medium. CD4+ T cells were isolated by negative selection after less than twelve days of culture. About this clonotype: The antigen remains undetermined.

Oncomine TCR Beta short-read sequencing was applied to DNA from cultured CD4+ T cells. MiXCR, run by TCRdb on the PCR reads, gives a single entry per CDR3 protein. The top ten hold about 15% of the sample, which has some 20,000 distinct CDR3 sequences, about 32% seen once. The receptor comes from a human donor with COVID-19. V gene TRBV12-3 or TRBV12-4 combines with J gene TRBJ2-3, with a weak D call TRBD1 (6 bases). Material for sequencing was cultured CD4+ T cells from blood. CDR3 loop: CASRRQVPTDTQYF. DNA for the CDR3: TGTGCCAGCAGGAGACAGGTACCCACAGATACGCAGTATTTT.